The subject of this entry is one T cell receptor beta chain. Study processing details: Quantification of nucleated cells was approximated via reference gene primer amplification. Profiled with immunoSEQ multiplex PCR; TCRdb holds only in-frame clones, not every one. V and J calls and clone size follow that table, whereas D and trimming were derived from the DNA. The sample holds approximately 360,000 clones, roughly 90% seen once. This record comes from a study of blood T cell repertoires in COVID-19. Looking at the study overall: Nucleic acid was either cDNA or gDNA, and it came from T cells, B-cell-depleted T cells, or PBMCs.

CDR3 length: 15 residues. Trimming took off 1 base at V and 1 base at J, with 7 bases between the two ends. Per germline, CDR1 KGHSH and CDR2 LQKENI. Sequencing used peripheral blood. The gene calls are TRBV18 and TRBJ2-2, with D possibly being TRBD2 (6 bases). This sequence originates from a man aged 35 to 55 with acute or convalescent COVID-19. The CDR3 DNA reads TGTGCCAGCTCACCACTAGCGGAGAACACCGGGGAGCTGTTTTTT. Translated: CASSPLAENTGELFF. Variable domain in full (rest from reference TRBV18 and TRBJ2-2): NAGVMQNPRHLVRRRGQEARLRCSPMKGHSHVYWYRQLPEEGLKFMVYLQKENIIDESGMPKERFSAEFPKEGPSILRIQQVVRGDSAAYFCASSPLAENTGELFFGEGSRLTVL.